This T cell receptor beta chain was sequenced in a study of blood T cell repertoires in COVID-19. Study-wide context: Sources were T cells, B-cell-depleted T cells, or PBMCs; the material itself was cDNA or gDNA.

Followed over time, Seattle patients had been enrolled while infection was active. Original analysis: Estimates of nucleated cell counts were drawn from the amplification of reference gene primers. The method was immunoSEQ multiplex PCR; TCRdb's version includes in-frame clones alone and lacks a portion of them. V, J and clone size were drawn from that table, and D and trimming were deduced from the DNA. The sample holds some 200,000 clones; 80% to 90% are singletons and the top ten take around 12%. Source material: peripheral blood. The receptor's source is a woman aged 70 to 79 with COVID-19, enrolled during active disease.

This CDR3 is CASSQNTEAFF. CDR3 DNA: TGTGCCAGCAGCCAGAACACTGAAGCTTTCTTT. The rearrangement uses TRBV2 and TRBJ1-1; D not resolved. The CDR3 contains 11 residues. Trimming cost V 6 bases and J 1 base, with 3 bases left between them. Germline lookup yields CDR1 SNHLY and CDR2 FYNNEI.